Following are 24 T cell receptor beta chains from one sample sequenced in a study of control samples from healthy donors and cancer patients. This table comes from immunoSEQ multiplex PCR, and its TCRdb copy is limited to in-frame clones, with some not included. The sample lists 100,000 to 150,000 clones, around nine tenths occurring once. Sample: blood. The receptors originated from a man aged 35 to 55 in good health.

The chain links TRBV4-1 to TRBJ1-2, with 7 bases lining up with TRBD1. Germline V gene lookup returns CDR1 MGHRA and CDR2 YSYEKL. J gave up 7 bases and V 6 bases, and 11 bases lay outside the gene matches. The CDR3 sequence is 14 residues long. In DNA, the CDR3 is TGCGCCAGCAGTTTTGATGGGACAGAGATTGGCTACACCTTC. It encodes CASSFDGTEIGYTF.

The chain uses TRBV29-1 and TRBJ1-2; D remains ambiguous. CDR1 SQVTM and CDR2 ANQGSEA come from the germline V gene. The CDR3 loop spans 14 amino acids. V was cut by 6 bases and J by 2 bases, with 16 bases left in between. The CDR3 here is CSVTTWRYNYGYTF. CDR3 bases: TGCAGCGTCACGACATGGCGGTACAACTATGGCTACACCTTC.

This chain joins TRBV6-6 and TRBJ2-7, with D unclear. Looked up from germline, CDR1 is MNHNY and CDR2 is SVGAGI (reference sequence). Trimming cost V 7 bases and J 0 bases, with 4 bases left between them. This CDR3 comprises 11 residues. The CDR3 sequence is CASTSSYEQYF. CDR3 coding DNA: TGTGCCAGCACCAGCTCCTACGAGCAGTACTTC.

The rearrangement joins TRBV9 to TRBJ2-2; possible D gene TRBD1, 8 bases. The ends were cut back, 3 bases at V and 3 bases at J, with 12 bases in the middle. CDR3 size: 15 residues. Germline values: CDR1 SGDLS, CDR2 YYNGEE. DNA of the CDR3: TGTGCCAGCAGCGGGACAGGGAGGGACACCGGGGAGCTGTTTTTT. Protein: CASSGTGRDTGELFF.

V usage is TRBV4-3 and J usage is TRBJ2-1; TRBD2 aligns across 9 bases. J lost 8 bases, V lost 6 bases, and 2 bases had no gene match. This CDR3 comprises 12 residues. Germline V gives CDR1 LGHNA, CDR2 YSLEER. The CDR3 is CASSSGGDEQFF. As DNA, the CDR3 is TGCGCCAGCAGTAGCGGGGGAGATGAGCAGTTCTTC.

V and J are TRBV4-3 and TRBJ1-1, with D uncertain. Looked up from germline, CDR1 is LGHNA and CDR2 is YSLEER. This CDR3 comprises 15 residues. V was shortened by 4 bases and J by 4 bases, with 16 bases between the two germline ends. CDR3 residues: CASSLIGGRSTEAFF. CDR3 in DNA: TGCGCCAGCAGCCTCATTGGTGGGCGGAGCACTGAAGCTTTCTTT.

A few counts support this clone. This chain connects TRBV7-9 to TRBJ1-4, with D uncertain. The CDR3 consists of 14 residues. Looked up from germline, CDR1 is SEHNR and CDR2 is FQNEAQ (reference sequence). V lost 1 base and J 4 bases, leaving 7 bases between the germline ends. The CDR3 DNA reads TGTGCCAGCAGCTTAGTTCAGAATAATGAAAAACTGTTTTTT. It yields the protein CASSLVQNNEKLFF.

The rearrangement uses TRBV6-2 or TRBV6-3 and TRBJ1-2; D unclear. V shed 5 bases and J shed 3 bases, with 7 bases lying between them. This CDR3 is built from 12 residues. Per germline, CDR1 MNHEY and CDR2 SVGEGT. The DNA of the CDR3 is TGTGCCAGCAGTCTAAGGGACTATGGCTACACCTTC. The encoded protein is CASSLRDYGYTF.

The genes are TRBV3-1 (or the pseudogene TRBV3-2) and TRBJ2-3, with 9 bases identical to TRBD2. This CDR3 contains 15 residues. With V trimmed by 1 base and J by 7 bases, 6 bases remained unmatched. Germline assignment: CDR1 LGHDT and CDR2 YNNKEL (reference sequence). The CDR3 nucleotides are TGTGCCAGCAGCCAAGGAGGGACTAGCCCTTATACGCAGTATTTT. Translating gives CASSQGGTSPYTQYF.

This chain connects TRBV29-1 to TRBJ1-1; D gene unclear. V gave up 1 base and J gave up 1 base, with 7 bases separating them. CDR3 size: 13 residues. Per germline, CDR1 SQVTM and CDR2 ANQGSEA. The CDR3 DNA sequence: TGCAGCGTTGAAGGGGCGGAGAACACTGAAGCTTTCTTT. As protein: CSVEGAENTEAFF. The variable domain in full, with the rest retrieved from reference TRBV29-1 and TRBJ1-1, is SAVISQKPSRDICQRGTSLTIQCQVDSQVTMMFWYRQQPGQSLTLIATANQGSEATYESGFVIDKFPISRPNLTFSTLTVSNMSPEDSSIYLCSVEGAENTEAFFGQGTRLTVV.

This clone has a count of ten or more. The rearrangement joins TRBV3-1 (or the pseudogene TRBV3-2) to TRBJ1-1; D is unresolved. Germline V gene data show CDR1 as LGHDT and CDR2 as YNNKEL (reference sequence). The CDR3 runs 13 residues. V was clipped by 4 bases and J by 10 bases, with 16 bases between them. The CDR3 nucleotides are TGTGCCAGCAGCCTTTCAATAGGGCTGCGAGCTTTCTTT. Its translation is CASSLSIGLRAFF.

The chain joins TRBV28 to TRBJ1-2; no clear D gene. Germline CDR1 reads MDHEN; CDR2 reads SYDVKM. Trimming took off 6 bases at V and 6 bases at J, with 17 bases between the two ends. This CDR3 has 14 residues. The CDR3 loop reads CASRNDKYQDGYTF. CDR3 sequence (DNA): TGTGCCAGCAGGAACGACAAGTACCAGGATGGCTACACCTTC.

J is TRBJ2-1 and V is TRBV19, with a possible D match to TRBD1 (6 bases). The V end was cut by 5 bases, the J end by 4 bases, with 12 bases between. Germline V gene lookup returns CDR1 LNHDA and CDR2 SQIVND (reference sequence). CDR3 length equals 14 residues. In DNA, the CDR3 is TGTGCCAGTAGTGATTTAACAGGGTACAATGAGCAGTTCTTC. This sequence encodes CASSDLTGYNEQFF.

This chain joins TRBV7-2 and TRBJ1-5; a possible D gene is TRBD1 (5 bases). Looked up from germline, CDR1 is SGHTA and CDR2 is FQGNSA. V lost 6 bases and J lost 6, with 12 bases in between. This CDR3 contains 13 residues. CDR3 amino acids: CASSYGGGQPQHF. CDR3 DNA: TGTGCCAGCAGTTACGGGGGGGGTCAGCCCCAGCATTTT. Filled out from reference TRBV7-2 and TRBJ1-5, the complete variable domain reads GAGVSQSPSNKVTEKGKDVELRCDPISGHTALYWYRQSLGQGLEFLIYFQGNSAPDKSGLPSDRFSAERTGGSVSTLTIQRTQQEDSAVYLCASSYGGGQPQHFGDGTRLSIL.

J is TRBJ1-6 and V is TRBV4-3; perhaps TRBD1 as D (6 bases). CDR3 length: 15 amino acids. Germline CDR1 and CDR2: LGHNA and YSLEER. Trimming cost V 4 bases and J 9 bases, with 16 bases left between them. The CDR3 nucleotides read TGCGCCAGCAGCCGAGGGGGACACCGAGGTTCACCCCTCCACTTT. Translated, it gives CASSRGGHRGSPLHF.

About this clone itself: The sample carries other DNA sequences with the same CDR3. The chain carries TRBV3-1 (or the pseudogene TRBV3-2) and TRBJ1-6; D call uncertain. Germline CDR1 LGHDT, CDR2 YNNKEL (reference sequence). CDR3 length: 15 amino acids. The V and J ends lost 2 bases and 7 bases respectively, with 12 bases between them. CDR3 loop: CASSQRTATNSPLHF. The CDR3 DNA reads as TGTGCCAGCAGCCAAAGGACGGCTACAAATTCACCCCTCCACTTT.

This clone has more than one count but fewer than ten. The J gene is TRBJ1-4, the V gene TRBV21-1; TRBD1, the table's D call, lacks a check against the DNA. TRBV21-1 is shown as a pseudogene. The CDR3 loop spans 19 amino acids. This chain's CDR3 is CASSTGRVPRQGGYEKLFF. The CDR3 region has the DNA TGTGCCAGCAGCACGGGAAGGGTACCCAGACAGGGTGGATATGAAAAACTGTTTTTT.

The V call is TRBV6-1, the J call TRBJ1-6; 8 bases fit TRBD1. This CDR3 spans 17 amino acids. Germline CDR1 MNHNS, CDR2 SASEGT. V was clipped by 3 bases and J by 7 bases; unmatched bases: 11. The CDR3 protein is CASSDTGWAGGNSPLHF. The CDR3 DNA follows: TGTGCCAGCAGTGATACCGGGTGGGCAGGGGGCAATTCACCCCTCCACTTT.

This clone was detected once. The chain joins TRBV10-1 to TRBJ1-2, with TRBD1 identical over 9 bases. V was clipped by 3 bases and J by 6 bases; unmatched bases: 8. This CDR3 contains 15 residues. Germline CDR1 WNHNN, CDR2 SYGVQD (reference sequence). The CDR3 bases are TGCGCCAGCAGTGAACGGACAGGGGAGAGAAATGGCTACACCTTC. It encodes CASSERTGERNGYTF.

J is TRBJ2-4 and V is TRBV28, with 7 bases aligning to TRBD1. V gave up 6 bases and J gave up 7 bases; unmatched junction bases: 6. CDR1 MDHEN and CDR2 SYDVKM come from the germline V gene. The length of the CDR3 is 13 residues. The CDR3 loop reads CASSVGQLNIQYF. DNA of the CDR3: TGTGCCAGCAGCGTGGGACAGCTGAACATTCAGTACTTC.

Details on this clone: The CDR3 ends on some other residue instead of the conserved phenylalanine or tryptophan, so this is likely a read error. Because the CDR3's place on the DNA is in doubt, the DNA is left out and the CDR3 is given as listed by TCRdb. The CDR3 sequence: CASSLSGGTVL. This chain joins TRBV7-6 and TRBJ1-1. The germline V gene encodes CDR1 SGHVS and CDR2 FNYEAQ. The CDR3 length equals 11 residues, ends included.

The chain has TRBV24-1 and TRBJ1-5; D is undetermined. Germline V gene sequence: CDR1 KGHDR, CDR2 SFDVKD. The CDR3 has 15 amino acids. The V end was cut by 0 bases, the J end by 4 bases, with 9 bases between. The CDR3 bases are TGTGCCACCAGTGATTTGTCCGGGGAGAATCAGCCCCAGCATTTT. It is translated as CATSDLSGENQPQHF.

The chain is built from TRBV12-3 or TRBV12-4 and TRBJ2-5; D not resolved. V lost 8 bases and J lost 4, with 8 bases in between. The CDR3 runs 11 residues. The CDR3 bases are TGTGCCAGCGGCCATTCAGAGACCCAGTACTTC. This translates into CASGHSETQYF.

The V call is TRBV25-1, the J call TRBJ2-2; a possible D gene is TRBD1 (6 bases). The germline CDR1 and CDR2 sequences are MGHDK and SYGVNS. CDR3 length equals 17 residues. Trimming stripped 2 bases from V and 1 base from J, with 14 bases between. The CDR3 DNA reads as TGTGCCAGCAGTGAAGCAAGGGGGACGGTGAACACCGGGGAGCTGTTTTTT. Residues: CASSEARGTVNTGELFF.